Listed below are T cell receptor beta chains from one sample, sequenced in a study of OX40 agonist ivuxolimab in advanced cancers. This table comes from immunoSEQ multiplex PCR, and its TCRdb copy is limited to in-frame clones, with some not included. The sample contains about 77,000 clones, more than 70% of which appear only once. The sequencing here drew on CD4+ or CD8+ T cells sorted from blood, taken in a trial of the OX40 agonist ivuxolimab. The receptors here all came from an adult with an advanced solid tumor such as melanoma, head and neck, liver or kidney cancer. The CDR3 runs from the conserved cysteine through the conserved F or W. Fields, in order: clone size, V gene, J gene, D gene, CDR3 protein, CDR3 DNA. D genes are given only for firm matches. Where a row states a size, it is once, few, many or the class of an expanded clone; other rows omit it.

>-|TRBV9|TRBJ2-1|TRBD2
CASSVVSSGGNEQFF
TGTGCCAGCAGCGTAGTGAGTAGCGGGGGTAATGAGCAGTTCTTC
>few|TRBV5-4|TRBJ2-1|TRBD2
CASSLELAGVREQFF
TGTGCCAGCAGCTTGGAACTAGCGGGAGTTCGTGAGCAGTTCTTC
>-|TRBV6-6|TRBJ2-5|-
CASSYPQETQYF
TGTGCCAGCAGTTACCCCCAAGAGACCCAGTACTTC
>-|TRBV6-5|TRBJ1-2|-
CASKNKGGGYTF
TGTGCCAGCAAGAACAAGGGGGGCGGCTACACCTTC
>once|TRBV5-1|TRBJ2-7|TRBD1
CASSLVLTGNRHEQYF
TGCGCCAGCAGCTTGGTCCTGACAGGGAATAGGCACGAGCAGTACTTC
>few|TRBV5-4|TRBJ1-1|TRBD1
CASSPYGTGKNTEAFF
TGTGCCAGCAGCCCTTACGGGACAGGGAAAAACACTGAAGCTTTCTTT
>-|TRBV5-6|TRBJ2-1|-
CASSLWGTLGYNEQFF
TGTGCCAGCAGCTTGTGGGGGACGTTGGGCTACAATGAGCAGTTCTTC
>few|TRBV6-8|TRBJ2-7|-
CASSGDDSSYEQYF
TGTGCCAGCAGTGGGGACGACAGCTCCTACGAGCAGTACTTC
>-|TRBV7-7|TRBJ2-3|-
CASSLSIDTDTQYF
TGTGCCAGCAGCCTCTCGATCGACACAGATACGCAGTATTTT
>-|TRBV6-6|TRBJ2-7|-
CASRPRDTTYEQYF
TGTGCCAGCAGGCCACGGGACACCACCTACGAGCAGTACTTC
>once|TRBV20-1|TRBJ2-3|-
CSVPELVTQYF
TGCAGTGTGCCGGAGCTTGTTACGCAGTATTTT
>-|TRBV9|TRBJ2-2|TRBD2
CASSPRGGIAGELFF
TGTGCCAGCAGCCCCCGGGGGGGAATAGCCGGGGAGCTGTTTTTT
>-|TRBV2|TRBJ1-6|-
CASRGRVDSPLHF
TGTGCCAGCCGGGGGAGGGTGGATTCACCCCTCCACTTT
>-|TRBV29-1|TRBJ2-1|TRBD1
CSVEVHGTGPFNEQFF
TGCAGCGTTGAAGTCCATGGGACAGGGCCTTTCAATGAGCAGTTCTTC
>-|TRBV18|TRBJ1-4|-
CASSPDMFNEKLFF
TGTGCCAGCTCACCCGACATGTTCAATGAAAAACTGTTTTTT
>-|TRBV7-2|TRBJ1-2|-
CASSLEGLGYGYTF
TGTGCCAGCAGCTTAGAGGGGTTAGGGTATGGCTACACCTTC
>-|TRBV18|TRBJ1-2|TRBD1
CASSQGQGEGYTF
TGTGCCAGCTCCCAAGGACAGGGGGAAGGCTACACCTTC
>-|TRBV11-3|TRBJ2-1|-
CASSFGGSYNEQFF
TGTGCCAGCAGCTTTGGCGGCTCCTACAATGAGCAGTTCTTC
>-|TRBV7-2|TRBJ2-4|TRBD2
CASSLTPGGVAKNIQYF
TGTGCCAGCAGCTTAACCCCCGGGGGGGTAGCCAAAAACATTCAGTACTTC
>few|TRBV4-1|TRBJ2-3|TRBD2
CASSQEFSGGRGDTQYF
TGCGCCAGCAGCCAAGAGTTTAGCGGGGGCCGTGGAGATACGCAGTATTTT
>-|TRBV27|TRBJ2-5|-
CASSLAGRQETQYF
TGTGCCAGCAGTTTAGCAGGGCGGCAAGAGACCCAGTACTTC
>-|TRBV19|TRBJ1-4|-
CASGRGLWEKLFF
TGTGCCAGTGGCAGGGGATTGTGGGAAAAACTGTTTTTT
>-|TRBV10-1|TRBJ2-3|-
CASSEGARDTQYF
TGCGCCAGCAGTGAAGGGGCTCGAGATACGCAGTATTTT
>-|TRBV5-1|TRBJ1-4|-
CASSFQGLGEKLFF
TGCGCCAGCAGCTTTCAGGGTTTGGGTGAAAAACTGTTTTTT
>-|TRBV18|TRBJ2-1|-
CASSPALSYNEQFF
TGTGCCAGCTCACCCGCCCTCTCCTACAATGAGCAGTTCTTC
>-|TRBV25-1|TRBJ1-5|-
CASSGPSQPQHF
TGTGCCAGCAGTGGACCCAGTCAGCCCCAGCATTTT
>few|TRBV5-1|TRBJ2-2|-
CASSLGDRDTGELFF
TGCGCCAGCAGCTTGGGGGACCGGGACACCGGGGAGCTGTTTTTT
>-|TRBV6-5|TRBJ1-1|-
CASKNTGLGNTEAFF
TGTGCCAGCAAAAACACAGGGTTAGGTAACACTGAAGCTTTCTTT
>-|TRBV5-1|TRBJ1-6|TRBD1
CASSTGQGRFSPLHF
TGCGCCAGCAGCACGGGACAGGGTCGCTTTTCACCCCTCCACTTT
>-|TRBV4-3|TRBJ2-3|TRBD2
CASSQVTSGGGFGTDTQYF
TGCGCCAGCAGCCAGGTAACTAGCGGGGGGGGATTCGGCACAGATACGCAGTATTTT
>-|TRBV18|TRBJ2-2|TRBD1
CASSPGTANTGELFF
TGTGCCAGCTCACCCGGGACAGCTAACACCGGGGAGCTGTTTTTT